This T cell receptor (beta chain) derives from a study of OX40 agonist ivuxolimab in advanced cancers. Study context: Three patients, one with hepatocellular carcinoma and two with cutaneous melanoma, responded partially.

Libraries were prepared by immunoSEQ multiplex PCR; TCRdb keeps only in-frame clonotypes and omits some of them. The repertoire has approximately 120,000 clones, approximately 90% of them found once; the top ten carry about 0.81%. Note on this clone: Antigen: not known.

Overall study results and limits: At 0.1 to 3.0 mg/kg, CD4+ and CD8+ blood T cells expanded clonally by week 6. CD8+ T cells were the subset that, on average, had more expanded clones than CD4+.

If patients had autoimmune disease history or systemic immunosuppression, they were excluded. V lost 5 bases to trimming and J lost 4 bases, with 6 bases between them. The germline gives CDR1 GTSNPN, CDR2 SVGIG (reference sequence). CDR3 size: 11 residues. This material consisted of CD4+ or CD8+ T cells sorted from blood, taken in a trial of the OX40 agonist ivuxolimab. J is TRBJ2-1 and V is TRBV30, with a possible D match to TRBD2 (5 bases). The sequence derives from an adult with an advanced solid tumor such as melanoma, head and neck, liver or kidney cancer. CDR3 nucleotides: TGTGCCTGGGGAGGATACAATGAGCAGTTCTTC. Translated, it gives CAWGGYNEQFF.